A single sample is the source of the 21 T cell receptor beta chains below, sequenced in a study of blood T cell repertoires in COVID-19. Generated by immunoSEQ multiplex PCR, the TCRdb table keeps only in-frame clones and is missing some. The sample lists 150,000 or so clones, 88% seen once, with approximately 1.2% in the top ten. The sample taken for sequencing was PBMCs or T cells enriched from blood (not recorded which). The receptors were sampled from a woman aged 25 to 39 with acute COVID-19.

The chain employs TRBV5-1 and TRBJ2-3; D might be TRBD2 (6 bases). The CDR3 runs to 17 residues. The germline gives CDR1 SGHRS, CDR2 YFSETQ. Trimming stripped 0 bases from V and 0 bases from J, with 14 bases between. CDR3 protein: CASSLDPGTHSTDTQYF. CDR3 DNA: TGCGCCAGCAGCTTGGATCCAGGGACTCACAGCACAGATACGCAGTATTTT.

This chain joins TRBV3-1 (or the pseudogene TRBV3-2) and TRBJ2-3; no clear D. The CDR3 length is 12 residues. In germline, CDR1 is LGHDT, CDR2 YNNKEL (reference sequence). Trimming removed 4 bases at V and 7 bases at J, with 9 bases between. CDR3: CASSLYTHTQYF. CDR3 DNA sequence: TGTGCCAGCAGCCTTTACACGCATACGCAGTATTTT.

The rearrangement uses TRBV6-5 and TRBJ1-2; 10 nucleotides agree with TRBD1. The CDR3 contains 14 residues. After removal of 6 bases from V and 6 bases from J, the junction contained 7 bases not matched to a gene. Germline V gene sequence: CDR1 MNHEY, CDR2 SVGAGI. The CDR3 loop reads CASRTWTGGNGYTF. DNA of the CDR3: TGTGCCAGCAGAACCTGGACAGGGGGTAATGGCTACACCTTC.

The CDR3 spells CASEGRQGGTEAFF. The CDR3 coding sequence is TGTGCCAGCGAAGGTAGGCAGGGTGGCACTGAAGCTTTCTTT. The chain links TRBV2 to TRBJ1-1; tentative D call: TRBD1 (5 bases). Trimming stripped 8 bases from V and 4 bases from J, with 17 bases between. Germline values: CDR1 SNHLY, CDR2 FYNNEI. This CDR3 has 14 residues. The whole variable domain, remainder taken from reference TRBV2 and TRBJ1-1, is EPEVTQTPSHQVTQMGQEVILRCVPISNHLYFYWYRQILGQKVEFLVSFYNNEISEKSEIFDDQFSVERPDGSNFTLKIRSTKLEDSAMYFCASEGRQGGTEAFFGQGTRLTVV.

The J gene is TRBJ1-1, the V gene TRBV30, with D possibly TRBD1 on 6 matching bases. The CDR3 consists of 13 residues. Trimming cost V 3 bases and J 1 base, with 9 bases left between them. CDR1 and CDR2 (germline): GTSNPN, SVGIG (reference sequence). This CDR3 is CAWRTGQNTEAFF. The CDR3 DNA reads as TGTGCCTGGAGGACGGGACAGAACACTGAAGCTTTCTTT.

V usage is TRBV28 and J usage is TRBJ1-6; D unclear. Per germline, CDR1 MDHEN and CDR2 SYDVKM. Trimming stripped 8 bases from V and 6 bases from J, with 11 bases between. The length of the CDR3 is 13 residues. The CDR3: CASSGQFNSPLHF. As DNA, the CDR3 is TGTGCCAGCTCTGGGCAGTTTAATTCACCCCTCCACTTT.

This clone was recorded once. The V call is TRBV15, the J call TRBJ2-2, with 7 bases that match TRBD2. Germline lookup yields CDR1 LNHNV and CDR2 YYDKDF (reference sequence). V was pared by 8 bases and J by 0 bases, with 3 bases of the junction left unmatched. This CDR3 is built from 14 residues. CDR3 residues: CATLADANTGELFF. CDR3 nucleotides: TGTGCCACCCTAGCGGACGCGAACACCGGGGAGCTGTTTTTT.

V usage is TRBV5-6 and J usage is TRBJ1-1, with 7 bases identical to TRBD1. J was trimmed by 11 bases and V by 5 bases; bases with no gene match: 12. This CDR3 has 13 amino acids. Germline CDR1 reads SGHDT; CDR2 reads YYEEEE. CDR3 amino acids: CASSPPTGTGAFF. The CDR3 region has the DNA TGTGCCAGCAGTCCACCGACAGGGACGGGGGCTTTCTTT.

The rearrangement links TRBV28 to TRBJ1-1, with a possible D match to TRBD1 (5 bases). Germline CDR1 is MDHEN and CDR2 is SYDVKM. This CDR3 is 11 amino acids long. V lost 5 bases to trimming and J lost 8 bases, with 9 bases between them. DNA of the CDR3: TGTGCCAGCAGTACAGACAGCGAAGCTTTCTTT. The encoded protein is CASSTDSEAFF.

The chain joins TRBV6-5 to TRBJ2-7, with D possibly matching TRBD2 (5 bases). CDR3 length: 16 residues. CDR1 is MNHEY, CDR2 SVGAGI, per germline. V lost 0 bases and J lost 0, with 12 bases in between. CDR3 sequence (DNA): TGTGCCAGCAGTTACTCGGGCGGGCTATCCTCCTACGAGCAGTACTTC. Translating gives CASSYSGGLSSYEQYF.

The chain employs TRBV27 and TRBJ2-7; D unresolved. The length of the CDR3 is 13 residues. V lost 3 bases and J 0 bases, leaving 6 bases between the germline ends. CDR1 and CDR2 from the germline V gene are MNHEY and SMNVEV (reference sequence). The CDR3, as DNA: TGTGCCAGCAGTTTTACTGACTCCTACGAGCAGTACTTC. It encodes CASSFTDSYEQYF.

The chain couples TRBV6-5 to TRBJ2-7; 9 nucleotides match TRBD1. This CDR3 contains 14 residues. V lost 8 bases and J lost 3; bases outside the gene matches: 8. The germline V gene has CDR1 MNHEY and CDR2 SVGAGI. CDR3 DNA sequence: TGTGCCAGCTCGATCAGGACAGGGGTCTACGAGCAGTACTTC. Its translation: CASSIRTGVYEQYF.

V gene TRBV15 combines with J gene TRBJ2-1, with D tentatively TRBD1 (6 bases). V lost 7 bases and J lost 5, with 12 bases in between. This CDR3 comprises 13 residues. Germline values: CDR1 LNHNV, CDR2 YYDKDF (reference sequence). CDR3 sequence (DNA): TGTGCCACCAAAAAGGGGGACCACAATGAGCAGTTCTTC. Protein: CATKKGDHNEQFF. Full variable domain (outside the CDR3, taken from reference TRBV15 and TRBJ2-1): DAMVIQNPRYQVTQFGKPVTLSCSQTLNHNVMYWYQQKSSQAPKLLFHYYDKDFNNEADTPDNFQSRRPNTSFCFLDIRSPGLGDTAMYLCATKKGDHNEQFFGPGTRLTVL.

The chain is built from TRBV19 and TRBJ2-2, with D possibly matching TRBD2 (5 bases). Trimming cost V 5 bases and J 5 bases, with 12 bases left between them. There are 14 residues in the CDR3. Germline-derived CDR1 and CDR2 are LNHDA and SQIVND (reference sequence). The CDR3 here is CASSQRRTTGELFF. CDR3 DNA: TGTGCCAGTAGTCAGCGGCGGACTACCGGGGAGCTGTTTTTT.

The chain recombines TRBV7-6 with TRBJ2-7; 7 positions agree with TRBD1. J gave up 1 base and V 5 bases, and 8 bases lay outside the gene matches. CDR1 is SGHVS and CDR2 is FNYEAQ in the germline V gene. CDR3 length: 15 amino acids. CDR3 DNA sequence: TGTGCCAGCAGCCTGCAGGGGGTAGGATCCTACGAGCAGTACTTC. Protein product: CASSLQGVGSYEQYF. The entire variable domain, with the rest obtained from reference TRBV7-6 and TRBJ2-7, is as follows: GAGVSQSPRYKVTKRGQDVALRCDPISGHVSLYWYRQALGQGPEFLTYFNYEAQQDKSGLPNDRFSAERPEGSISTLTIQRTEQRDSAMYRCASSLQGVGSYEQYFGPGTRLTVT.

The chain couples TRBV19 to TRBJ1-6; D remains unclear. Deletions cut 5 bases from V and 9 bases from J, with 8 bases between. The CDR3 contains 12 residues. Germline loops: CDR1 LNHDA, CDR2 SQIVND (reference sequence). CDR3 in DNA: TGTGCCAGTAGTGAGAATTCTTCACCCCTCCACTTT. Its protein is CASSENSSPLHF.

The V gene is TRBV28, the J gene TRBJ2-1, with unresolved D. Germline V gene data show CDR1 as MDHEN and CDR2 as SYDVKM. V was shortened by 5 bases and J by 3 bases, with 17 bases between the two germline ends. The CDR3 consists of 16 residues. In nucleotides, the CDR3 is TGTGCCAGCAGTCTAGACTTCCCGGCAGTCTACAATGAGCAGTTCTTC. It codes for CASSLDFPAVYNEQFF. Combining the CDR3 with reference TRBV28 and TRBJ2-1 gives the whole variable domain DVKVTQSSRYLVKRTGEKVFLECVQDMDHENMFWYRQDPGLGLRLIYFSYDVKMKEKGDIPEGYSVSREKKERFSLILESASTNQTSMYLCASSLDFPAVYNEQFFGPGTRLTVL.

This clone was recorded a few times. DNA for the CDR3: TGTGCCTGGAGTGTTGGGTACAGTACTGAAGCTTTCTTT. Translated: CAWSVGYSTEAFF. The chain links TRBV30 to TRBJ1-1; no firm D call. The CDR3 loop spans 13 amino acids. V lost 0 bases and J 5 bases, leaving 10 bases between the germline ends. Germline CDR1 and CDR2: GTSNPN and SVGIG (reference sequence).

This sequence joins TRBV28 and TRBJ2-3; D not certain. Germline lookup yields CDR1 MDHEN and CDR2 SYDVKM. The CDR3 covers 12 residues. Trimming removed 5 bases from V and 2 bases from J, with 5 bases in between. CDR3 in amino acids: CASSEITDTQYF. The DNA of the CDR3 is TGTGCCAGCAGTGAGATCACAGATACGCAGTATTTT.

The rearrangement joins TRBV19 to TRBJ1-2, with TRBD1 as a possible D gene (6 bases). There are 14 residues in the CDR3. V was pared by 3 bases and J by 6 bases, with 14 bases between. CDR1 is LNHDA, CDR2 SQIVND, per germline (reference sequence). CDR3 in amino acids: CASSIITGSDGYTF. CDR3 nucleotides: TGTGCCAGTAGTATCATCACAGGGTCGGATGGCTACACCTTC. The whole variable domain, filled in from reference TRBV19 and TRBJ1-2, reads DGGITQSPKYLFRKEGQNVTLSCEQNLNHDAMYWYRQDPGQGLRLIYYSQIVNDFQKGDIAEGYSVSREKKESFPLTVTSAQKNPTAFYLCASSIITGSDGYTFGSGTRLTVV.

The V and J genes are TRBV18 and TRBJ1-1; 12 nucleotides line up with TRBD1. This CDR3 region has 16 residues. The germline V gene encodes CDR1 KGHSH and CDR2 LQKENI. The trim removed 1 base at V and 5 bases at J, leaving 5 bases unmatched. CDR3 nucleotide sequence: TGTGCCAGCTCACCACAGGGACAGGGGGCCCGGACTGAAGCTTTCTTT. Translating it yields CASSPQGQGARTEAFF.